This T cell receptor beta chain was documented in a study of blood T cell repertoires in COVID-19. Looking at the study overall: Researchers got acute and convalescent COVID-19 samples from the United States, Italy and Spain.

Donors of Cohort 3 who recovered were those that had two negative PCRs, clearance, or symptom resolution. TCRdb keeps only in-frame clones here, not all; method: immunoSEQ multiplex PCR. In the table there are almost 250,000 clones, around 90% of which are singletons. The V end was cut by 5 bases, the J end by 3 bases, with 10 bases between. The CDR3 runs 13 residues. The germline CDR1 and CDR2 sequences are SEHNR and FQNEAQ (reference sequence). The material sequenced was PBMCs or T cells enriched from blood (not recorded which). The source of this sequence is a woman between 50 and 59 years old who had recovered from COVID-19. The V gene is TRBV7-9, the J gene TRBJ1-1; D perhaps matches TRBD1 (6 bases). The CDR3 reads CASSRQADTEAFF. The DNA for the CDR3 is TGTGCCAGCAGCCGACAGGCCGACACTGAAGCTTTCTTT.